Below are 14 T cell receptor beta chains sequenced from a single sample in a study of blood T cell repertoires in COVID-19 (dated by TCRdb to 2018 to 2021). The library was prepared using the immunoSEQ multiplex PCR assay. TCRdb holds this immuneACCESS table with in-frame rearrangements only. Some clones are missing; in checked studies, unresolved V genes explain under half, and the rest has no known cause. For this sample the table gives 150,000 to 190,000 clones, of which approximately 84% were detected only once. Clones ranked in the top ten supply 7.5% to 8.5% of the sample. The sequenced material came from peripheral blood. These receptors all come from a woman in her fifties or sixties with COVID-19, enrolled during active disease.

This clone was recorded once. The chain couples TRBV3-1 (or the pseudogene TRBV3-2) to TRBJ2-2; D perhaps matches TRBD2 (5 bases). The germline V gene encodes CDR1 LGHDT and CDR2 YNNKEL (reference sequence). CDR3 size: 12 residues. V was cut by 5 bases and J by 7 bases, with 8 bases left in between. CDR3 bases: TGTGCCAGCAGCGAGGGTGTCGGGGAGCTGTTTTTT. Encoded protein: CASSEGVGELFF.

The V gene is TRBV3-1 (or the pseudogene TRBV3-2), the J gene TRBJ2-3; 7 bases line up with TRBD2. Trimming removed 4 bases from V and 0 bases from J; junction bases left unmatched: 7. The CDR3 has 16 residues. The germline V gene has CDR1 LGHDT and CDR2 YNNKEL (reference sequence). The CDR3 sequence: CASSRGAGVSTDTQYF. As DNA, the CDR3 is TGTGCCAGCAGCCGCGGGGCGGGAGTGAGCACAGATACGCAGTATTTT.

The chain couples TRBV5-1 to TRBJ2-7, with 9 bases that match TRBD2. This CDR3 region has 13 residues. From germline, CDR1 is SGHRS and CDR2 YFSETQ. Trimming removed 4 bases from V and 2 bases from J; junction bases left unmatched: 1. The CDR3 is CASSPSGTYEQYF. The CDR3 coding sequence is TGCGCCAGCAGCCCTAGCGGGACCTACGAGCAGTACTTC.

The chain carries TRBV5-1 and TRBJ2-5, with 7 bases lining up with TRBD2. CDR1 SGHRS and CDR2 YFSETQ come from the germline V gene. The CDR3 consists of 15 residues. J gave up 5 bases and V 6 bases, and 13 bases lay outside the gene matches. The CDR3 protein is CASTPGAGVTETQYF. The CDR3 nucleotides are TGCGCCAGCACCCCGGGTGCGGGAGTGACGGAGACCCAGTACTTC.

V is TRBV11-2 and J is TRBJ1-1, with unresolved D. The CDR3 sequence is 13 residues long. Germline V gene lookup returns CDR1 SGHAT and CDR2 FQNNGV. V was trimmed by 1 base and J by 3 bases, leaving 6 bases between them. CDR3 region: CASSLAGDTEAFF. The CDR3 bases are TGTGCCAGCAGCTTAGCCGGGGACACTGAAGCTTTCTTT.

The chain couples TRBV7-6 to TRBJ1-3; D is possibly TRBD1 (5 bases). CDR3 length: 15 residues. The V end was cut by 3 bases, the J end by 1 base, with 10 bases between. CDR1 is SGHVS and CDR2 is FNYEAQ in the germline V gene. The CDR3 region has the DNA TGTGCCAGCAGCTTTGGGGGGTCATCTGGAAACACCATATATTTT. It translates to CASSFGGSSGNTIYF.

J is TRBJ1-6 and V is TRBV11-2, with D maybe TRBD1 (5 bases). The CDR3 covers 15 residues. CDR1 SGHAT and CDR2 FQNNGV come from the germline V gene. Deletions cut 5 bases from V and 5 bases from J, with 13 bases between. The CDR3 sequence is CASSPGGRNNSPLHF. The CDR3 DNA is TGTGCCAGCAGCCCCGGGGGACGGAATAATTCACCCCTCCACTTT. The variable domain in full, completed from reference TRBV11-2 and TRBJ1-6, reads EAGVAQSPRYKIIEKRQSVAFWCNPISGHATLYWYQQILGQGPKLLIQFQNNGVVDDSQLPKDRFSAERLKGVDSTLKIQPAKLEDSAVYLCASSPGGRNNSPLHFGNGTRLTVT.

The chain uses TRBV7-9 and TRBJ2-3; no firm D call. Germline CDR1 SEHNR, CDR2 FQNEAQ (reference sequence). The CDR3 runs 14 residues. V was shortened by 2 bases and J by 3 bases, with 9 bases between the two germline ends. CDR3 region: CASSLSQSTDTQYF. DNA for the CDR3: TGTGCCAGCAGCTTATCACAGTCGACAGATACGCAGTATTTT.

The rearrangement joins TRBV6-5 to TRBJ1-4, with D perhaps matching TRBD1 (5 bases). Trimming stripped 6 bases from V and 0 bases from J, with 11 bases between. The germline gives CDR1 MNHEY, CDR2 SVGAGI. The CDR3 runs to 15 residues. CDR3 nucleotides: TGTGCCAGCAGGAGTTCGGGGGCAACTAATGAAAAACTGTTTTTT. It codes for CASRSSGATNEKLFF.

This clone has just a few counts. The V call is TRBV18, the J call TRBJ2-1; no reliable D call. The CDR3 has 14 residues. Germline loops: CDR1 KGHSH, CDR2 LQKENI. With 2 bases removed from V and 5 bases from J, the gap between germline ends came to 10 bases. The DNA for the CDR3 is TGTGCCAGCTCACCATTGACAAGAAACAATGAGCAGTTCTTC. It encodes CASSPLTRNNEQFF.

The chain's CDR3 is CASSSRLDNEQFF. The CDR3 nucleotides read TGTGCCAGCAGTTCCCGACTCGATAATGAGCAGTTCTTC. The genes are TRBV27 and TRBJ2-1; D gene ambiguous. Germline V CDR1 and CDR2: MNHEY, SMNVEV (reference sequence). The CDR3 totals 13 residues. V was pared by 4 bases and J by 7 bases, with 11 bases between.

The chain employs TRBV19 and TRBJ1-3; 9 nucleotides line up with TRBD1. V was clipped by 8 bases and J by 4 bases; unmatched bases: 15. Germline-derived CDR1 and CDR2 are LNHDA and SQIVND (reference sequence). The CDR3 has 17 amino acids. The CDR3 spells CASHPRLTGGFGNTIYF. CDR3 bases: TGTGCCAGTCACCCCAGGCTGACAGGGGGATTCGGAAACACCATATATTTT.

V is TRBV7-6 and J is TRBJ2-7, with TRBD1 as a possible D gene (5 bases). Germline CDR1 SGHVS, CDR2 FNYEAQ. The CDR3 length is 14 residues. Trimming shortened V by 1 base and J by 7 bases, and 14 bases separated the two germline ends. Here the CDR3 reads CASSLDLQGGEQYV. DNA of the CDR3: TGTGCCAGCAGCTTAGATTTGCAGGGTGGGGAGCAGTACGTC.

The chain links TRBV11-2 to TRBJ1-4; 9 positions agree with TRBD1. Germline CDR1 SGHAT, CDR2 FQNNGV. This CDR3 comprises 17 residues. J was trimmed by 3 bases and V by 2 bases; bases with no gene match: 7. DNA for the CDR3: TGTGCCAGCAGCTTAAGGGACAGGGCTTTAGCTAATGAAAAACTGTTTTTT. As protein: CASSLRDRALANEKLFF.